Listed below are T cell receptor beta chains from one sample, sequenced in a study of cytotoxic CD8 clonotypes in ibrutinib-treated CLL. Profiling relied on immunoSEQ multiplex PCR, and the TCRdb table lists in-frame clones only, not all of them. The sample records fewer than 400,000 clones, under 70% being singletons. Sequencing used PBMCs, obtained after 36 months of ibrutinib treatment. These receptors came from a human donor with chronic lymphocytic leukemia. Each CDR3 is given with its conserved first and last residue. D genes are given only for firm matches. Rows give clone size only sometimes, using once, few, many, or a class for an expanded clone.

>-|TRBV29-1|TRBJ2-6|TRBD1|14
CSVATGAGANVLTF
TGCAGCGTTGCGACAGGGGCAGGGGCCAACGTCCTGACTTTC
>-|TRBV6-5|TRBJ2-3|TRBD1|14
CASSSTGQPDTQYF
TGTGCCAGCAGCAGCACGGGACAGCCAGATACGCAGTATTTT
>-|TRBV6-5|TRBJ2-1|-|13
CASLRQIFNEQFF
TGTGCCAGTTTGCGACAGATCTTCAATGAGCAGTTCTTC
>-|TRBV12-5|TRBJ1-2|-|15
CASGKGQHGAEGYTF
TGTGCTAGTGGAAAGGGGCAGCACGGGGCTGAAGGCTACACCTTC
>-|TRBV7-2|TRBJ1-5|-|15
CASRADPQPNQPQHF
TGTGCCAGCAGGGCGGACCCACAACCTAATCAGCCCCAGCATTTT
>-|TRBV25-1|TRBJ1-5|TRBD1|15
CASSGQGWSNQPQHF
TGTGCCAGCAGTGGACAGGGATGGAGCAATCAGCCCCAGCATTTT
>-|TRBV7-7|TRBJ2-2|-|14
CASSFTGFTGELFF
TGTGCCAGCAGCTTTACAGGGTTCACCGGGGAGCTGTTTTTT
>once|TRBV7-2|TRBJ2-5|TRBD2|13
CASSYLAGETQYF
TGTGCCAGCAGCTACCTAGCGGGGGAGACCCAGTACTTC
>once|TRBV7-2|TRBJ2-2|-|16
CASSLVSSPDTGELFF
TGTGCCAGCAGCTTAGTATCCTCCCCTGACACCGGGGAGCTGTTTTTT
>once|TRBV7-9|TRBJ2-5|TRBD2|17
CASSPGGSGGLQETQYF
TGTGCCAGCAGCCCAGGGGGTAGCGGGGGGCTCCAAGAGACCCAGTACTTC
>-|TRBV14|TRBJ2-7|-|14
CASSQELSLYEQYF
TGTGCCAGCAGCCAAGAATTATCCCTCTACGAGCAGTACTTC
>-|TRBV18|TRBJ1-1|TRBD1|18
CASSRDRTGSVWNTEAFF
TGTGCCAGCTCACGGGACCGGACAGGGAGTGTCTGGAACACTGAAGCTTTCTTT
>-|TRBV7-3|TRBJ2-7|-|13
CASSLEGPYEQYF
TGTGCCAGCAGCTTAGAGGGACCCTACGAGCAGTACTTC
>-|TRBV7-2|TRBJ2-1|-|18
CASSLTREAASSYNEQFF
TGTGCCAGCAGCTTAACCCGCGAAGCGGCGAGCTCCTACAATGAGCAGTTCTTC
>-|TRBV11-2|TRBJ2-7|-|15
CASSGGTQSSYEQYF
TGTGCCAGCAGCGGAGGGACACAAAGCTCCTACGAGCAGTACTTC
>-|TRBV5-6|TRBJ2-7|TRBD1|15
CASSHTGTGVVEQYF
TGTGCCAGCAGCCATACCGGGACAGGGGTAGTCGAGCAGTACTTC
>-|TRBV5-4|TRBJ2-5|-|14
CASSRDFSGETQYF
TGTGCCAGCAGCCGGGACTTCTCTGGGGAGACCCAGTACTTC
>-|TRBV11-2|TRBJ2-7|TRBD2|16
CASNKRLAGGGYEQYF
TGTGCCAGCAATAAGCGGCTAGCGGGGGGCGGCTACGAGCAGTACTTC
>-|TRBV7-2|TRBJ2-3|-|13
CASSFRLQDTQYF
TGTGCCAGCAGCTTCAGACTGCAAGATACGCAGTATTTT
>-|TRBV6-6|TRBJ2-2|TRBD1|15
CASSRTGVGTGELFF
TGTGCCAGCAGTCGAACAGGGGTTGGCACCGGGGAGCTGTTTTTT
>once|TRBV15|TRBJ2-7|-|13
CATSSLLANEQYF
TGTGCCACCAGCAGCCTCCTAGCGAACGAGCAGTACTTC
>-|TRBV28|TRBJ2-7|TRBD1|14
CASSLTGESYEQYF
TGTGCCAGCAGTTTGACAGGGGAGTCCTACGAGCAGTACTTC
>-|TRBV6-6|TRBJ2-3|TRBD2|16
CASSYREGLGTDTQYF
TGTGCCAGCAGTTACCGGGAGGGACTTGGAACAGATACGCAGTATTTT
>few|TRBV4-2|TRBJ2-7|-|17
CASSQVMSETISYEQYF
TGTGCCAGCAGCCAAGTGATGTCCGAGACTATCTCCTACGAGCAGTACTTC
>-|TRBV9|TRBJ2-7|TRBD2|16
CASSVDTSGLSYEQYF
TGTGCCAGCAGCGTCGATACTAGCGGGCTTTCCTACGAGCAGTACTTC
>-|TRBV5-1|TRBJ2-6|-|15
CASSLEGVGANVLTF
TGCGCCAGCAGCTTGGAAGGGGTGGGGGCCAACGTCCTGACTTTC
>-|TRBV9|TRBJ2-7|-|16
CASSPKTGEGFDEQYF
TGTGCCAGCAGCCCGAAGACAGGAGAGGGATTCGACGAGCAGTACTTC
>-|TRBV28|TRBJ2-7|TRBD2|14
CASRESGRAYEQYF
TGTGCCAGCAGAGAGAGCGGGAGGGCCTACGAGCAGTACTTC
>few|TRBV4-2|TRBJ2-5|TRBD2|17
CASSQDTGLAGEETQYF
TGTGCCAGCAGCCAAGATACGGGGCTAGCGGGGGAAGAGACCCAGTACTTC
>-|TRBV5-1|TRBJ2-7|TRBD1|15
CASSGTGGRWNEQYF
TGCGCCAGCAGCGGGACAGGGGGCCGGTGGAACGAGCAGTACTTC
>-|TRBV5-6|TRBJ1-3|-|16
CASSFVGLSSGNTIYF
TGTGCCAGCAGCTTCGTAGGGCTTAGCTCTGGAAACACCATATATTTT
>-|TRBV4-1|TRBJ1-2|-|15
CASSQEPELPYGYTF
TGCGCCAGCAGCCAAGAACCGGAGTTACCCTATGGCTACACCTTC
>-|TRBV27|TRBJ2-7|-|14
CASSLSVSSYEQYF
TGTGCCAGCAGTTTATCTGTCAGTTCCTACGAGCAGTACTTC
>-|TRBV6-5|TRBJ2-2|-|14
CASSSTEGNGELFF
TGTGCCAGCAGCTCGACAGAGGGGAACGGGGAGCTGTTTTTT
>few|TRBV5-1|TRBJ2-7|-|14
CASSLMGGSYEQYF
TGCGCCAGCAGCTTGATGGGGGGCTCCTACGAGCAGTACTTC
>-|TRBV5-1|TRBJ2-1|TRBD1|18
CASSSPRDRVLSYNEQFF
TGCGCCAGCAGCTCGCCCCGGGACAGGGTGTTGTCCTACAATGAGCAGTTCTTC
>-|TRBV20-1|TRBJ1-2|TRBD1|11
CSASTGDGYTF
TGCAGTGCTAGTACAGGGGATGGCTACACCTTC
>few|TRBV19|TRBJ2-5|-|16
CASSMRRGQPEETQYF
TGTGCCAGTAGTATGAGGAGAGGGCAGCCAGAAGAGACCCAGTACTTC
>-|TRBV9|TRBJ2-2|-|11
CASSRGGELFF
TGTGCCAGCAGCAGGGGTGGGGAGCTGTTTTTT
>many|TRBV5-4|TRBJ1-1|-|17
CASSLANFGNLNTEAFF
TGTGCCAGCAGCTTGGCCAATTTCGGGAACTTGAACACTGAAGCTTTCTTT
>-|TRBV2|TRBJ2-7|TRBD2|13
CASSNGGAIEQYF
TGTGCCAGCAGCAACGGGGGGGCGATCGAGCAGTACTTC
>few|TRBV7-8|TRBJ2-2|TRBD1|13
CASSIRQGRELFF
TGTGCCAGCAGCATAAGACAGGGGAGGGAGCTGTTTTTT
>-|TRBV6-5|TRBJ1-5|-|15
CASSYSRSSNQPQHF
TGTGCCAGCAGTTACAGCAGAAGTAGCAATCAGCCCCAGCATTTT
>once|TRBV5-4|TRBJ2-5|TRBD2|15
CASSLAGGQWETQYF
TGTGCCAGCAGCTTAGCGGGGGGGCAGTGGGAGACCCAGTACTTC
>-|TRBV4-1|TRBJ2-7|-|14
CASSQADTNYEQYF
TGCGCCAGCAGCCAAGCGGACACCAACTACGAGCAGTACTTC
>-|TRBV6-1|TRBJ1-6|TRBD1|14
CASSVQGVNSPLHF
TGTGCCAGCAGTGTACAGGGGGTAAATTCACCCCTCCACTTT
>-|TRBV4-1|TRBJ2-5|-|14
CASSQGGGRGTQYF
TGCGCCAGCAGCCAAGGCGGAGGGAGAGGGACCCAGTACTTC
>once|TRBV5-1|TRBJ1-1|TRBD1|15
CASSFLRDRGTEAFF
TGCGCCAGCAGCTTCCTCCGGGACAGGGGAACTGAAGCTTTCTTT
>-|TRBV7-9|TRBJ2-1|-|16
CASRKRFAGSSDEQFF
TGTGCCAGCAGAAAAAGATTTGCGGGAAGTTCGGATGAGCAGTTCTTC
>once|TRBV6-1|TRBJ2-3|TRBD1|14
CASRGQGRGDTQYF
TGTGCCAGCAGGGGACAGGGGAGGGGTGATACGCAGTATTTT
>-|TRBV5-1|TRBJ2-1|TRBD1|16
CASSQLQGGQYNEQFF
TGCGCCAGCAGCCAATTACAGGGGGGCCAATACAATGAGCAGTTCTTC
>-|TRBV7-9|TRBJ1-1|TRBD1|12
CASSPRQGEAFF
TGTGCCAGCAGCCCCCGACAGGGTGAAGCTTTCTTT
>-|TRBV19|TRBJ1-3|TRBD1|16
CASSDKGTGTGNTIYF
TGTGCCAGTAGCGACAAAGGGACAGGAACTGGAAACACCATATATTTT
>-|TRBV4-1|TRBJ1-5|-|16
CASSQDIHTGSQPQHF
TGCGCCAGCAGCCAGGACATTCACACAGGTAGTCAGCCCCAGCATTTT
>-|TRBV7-6|TRBJ2-7|TRBD1|14
CASSIRTGGVEQYF
TGTGCCAGCAGCATCCGGACAGGGGGGGTCGAGCAGTACTTC
>-|TRBV5-1|TRBJ2-1|TRBD2|17
CASSLGRTSGAYNEQFF
TGCGCCAGCAGCTTGGGAAGGACTAGCGGTGCCTACAATGAGCAGTTCTTC
>-|TRBV27|TRBJ2-1|TRBD2|16
CASSLLAGVDGNEQFF
TGTGCCAGCAGTTTATTAGCGGGAGTGGACGGGAATGAGCAGTTCTTC
>-|TRBV4-1|TRBJ2-7|-|17
CASSQTPGRHLEGEQYF
TGCGCCAGCAGCCAAACCCCAGGGCGGCACCTCGAGGGGGAGCAGTACTTC
>-|TRBV11-3|TRBJ2-2|-|13
CASSSFENGELFF
TGTGCCAGCAGCTCTTTTGAGAACGGGGAGCTGTTTTTT